This is a list of T cell receptor beta chains from one sample in a study of early T cells in non-severe SARS-CoV-2 infection. Using its own MiXCR run on the 5' RACE reads, TCRdb lists one record per CDR3 protein. The repertoire holds some 48,000 distinct CDR3 sequences, with roughly 13% as singletons. The specimen sequenced was whole blood. The receptors originated from an adult who was a healthcare worker with PCR-confirmed SARS-CoV-2 infection or an uninfected control (not recorded which). Both conserved end residues are part of each CDR3. A D gene is named only where the DNA matches it firmly. Only some rows state a clone size, as once, few, many or a class for expanded clones.

v_call	j_call	clone_size	cdr3_length	d_call	cdr3_aa	cdr3_nt
TRBV24-1	TRBJ2-1	many	16	TRBD1	CATSDPSGTGMNEQFF	TGTGCCACCAGTGATCCCTCAGGGACAGGGATGAATGAGCAGTTCTTC
TRBV29-1	TRBJ2-3	.	11	.	CSVGGSDTQYF	TGCAGCGTTGGTGGATCAGATACGCAGTATTTT
TRBV4-2	TRBJ1-1	many	16	.	CASSQGARQYGTEAFF	TGTGCCAGCAGCCAAGGCGCTCGCCAGTACGGCACTGAAGCTTTCTTT
TRBV12-3/TRBV12-4	TRBJ2-3	few	18	TRBD2	CASSHNQGLALNSDTQYF	TGTGCCAGCAGTCACAACCAGGGACTAGCGCTTAACTCAGATACGCAGTATTTT
TRBV7-6	TRBJ2-3	.	14	TRBD1	CASSRGQGTDTQYF	TGTGCCAGCAGCCGGGGACAGGGGACAGATACGCAGTATTTT
TRBV7-8	TRBJ2-1	many	15	TRBD1	CASSPVQGNYNEQFF	TGTGCCAGCAGCCCGGTACAGGGGAACTACAATGAGCAGTTCTTC
TRBV9	TRBJ2-7	many	15	TRBD2	CASSVGVAGIDEQYF	TGTGCCAGCAGCGTAGGGGTAGCGGGGATCGACGAGCAGTACTTC
TRBV6-6	TRBJ2-7	many	13	TRBD1	CASRGQGAKEQYF	TGTGCCAGCAGAGGACAGGGGGCAAAAGAGCAGTACTTC
TRBV4-2	TRBJ2-5	many	16	.	CASSQEGLRGWETQYF	TGTGCCAGCAGCCAAGAAGGGCTTCGGGGTTGGGAGACCCAGTACTTC
TRBV4-1	TRBJ1-2	.	13	TRBD1	CASSQTGDRGYTF	TGCGCCAGCAGCCAAACAGGGGATCGTGGCTACACCTTC
TRBV2	TRBJ2-5	many	12	.	CASSESSQTQYF	TGTGCCAGCAGTGAGTCGTCCCAGACCCAGTACTTC
TRBV18	TRBJ1-1	many	17	TRBD1	CASSPLGTGVSKTEAFF	TGTGCCAGCTCACCACTTGGGACAGGGGTATCGAAGACTGAAGCTTTCTTT
TRBV7-3	TRBJ2-3	many	15	TRBD2	CASSRTSGSTDTQYF	TGTGCCAGCAGCCGGACTAGCGGGAGCACAGATACGCAGTATTTT
TRBV5-1	TRBJ2-2	many	17	.	CASSHPRDRPNTGELFF	TGCGCCAGCAGCCACCCCCGGGACCGACCGAACACCGGGGAGCTGTTTTTT
TRBV6-5	TRBJ1-1	many	15	.	CASTNGPEVNTEAFF	TGTGCCAGCACCAACGGACCGGAGGTGAACACTGAAGCTTTCTTT
TRBV20-1	TRBJ2-2	.	12	TRBD1	CSADRGTGELFF	TGCAGTGCTGACAGGGGCACCGGGGAGCTGTTTTTT
TRBV29-1	TRBJ2-7	few	12	TRBD1	CSGGDRRYEQYF	TGCAGCGGAGGGGACAGGAGATACGAGCAGTACTTC
TRBV3-1	TRBJ1-6	few	15	.	CASSQGVPEGSPLHF	TGTGCCAGCAGCCAAGGGGTCCCCGAGGGTTCACCCCTCCACTTT
TRBV25-1	TRBJ2-1	few	15	.	CASSEAGFSYNEQFF	TGTGCCAGCAGTGAAGCCGGGTTCTCCTACAATGAGCAGTTCTTC
TRBV6-6	TRBJ1-1	many	11	.	CASSLGTEAFF	TGTGCCAGCAGTTTAGGGACTGAAGCTTTCTTT
TRBV30	TRBJ2-1	.	15	.	CAWRPHGLATDEQFF	TGTGCCTGGAGACCCCACGGGCTAGCAACTGATGAGCAGTTCTTC
TRBV20-1	TRBJ1-2	few	15	.	CSVVGSKGGEYGYTF	TGCAGTGTGGTGGGATCTAAGGGGGGAGAGTATGGCTACACCTTC
TRBV5-5	TRBJ2-5	.	14	.	CASSLVRGKETQYF	TGTGCCAGCAGCTTGGTGCGGGGAAAGGAGACCCAGTACTTC
TRBV1	TRBJ2-3	many	13	.	CTTSSGSTDTQYF	TGCACCACCTCTAGCGGGAGCACAGATACGCAGTATTTT
TRBV12-3/TRBV12-4	TRBJ2-7	few	16	.	CASSFRQARSSYEQYF	TGTGCCAGCAGTTTCCGTCAGGCTAGGAGCTCCTACGAGCAGTACTTC
TRBV6-1	TRBJ2-7	.	13	.	CASGDLQGNEQYF	TGTGCCAGCGGGGATTTACAGGGAAACGAGCAGTACTTC
TRBV4-1	TRBJ1-6	few	17	.	CASSHGGGTLANSPLHF	TGCGCCAGCAGCCACGGTGGCGGGACATTAGCAAATTCACCCCTCCACTTT
TRBV29-1	TRBJ1-2	few	13	.	CSVRQSLNYGYTF	TGCAGCGTAAGACAATCCCTGAACTATGGCTACACCTTC
TRBV11-2	TRBJ1-1	many	14	.	CASSLFDGNTEAFF	TGTGCCAGCAGCTTATTCGACGGGAACACTGAAGCTTTCTTT
TRBV2	TRBJ2-1	many	17	TRBD1	CASSPRHRGEYYNEQFF	TGTGCCAGCAGTCCCCGGCACAGGGGGGAATACTACAATGAGCAGTTCTTC
TRBV12-3/TRBV12-4	TRBJ1-1	.	15	.	CASSLFPGQNTEAFF	TGTGCCAGCAGTTTGTTTCCCGGACAGAACACTGAAGCTTTCTTT
TRBV6-1	TRBJ1-2	many	15	TRBD1	CASSWLEGADYGYTF	TGTGCCAGCAGCTGGCTGGAGGGGGCGGACTATGGCTACACCTTC
TRBV4-1	TRBJ1-1	many	18	.	CASSHQWLGGAGNTEAFF	TGCGCCAGCAGCCACCAATGGTTAGGGGGGGCCGGGAACACTGAAGCTTTCTTT
TRBV6-5	TRBJ2-5	many	14	TRBD1	CASSRGTGEETQYF	TGTGCCAGCAGTCGGGGGACAGGAGAAGAGACCCAGTACTTC
TRBV14	TRBJ1-1	few	15	.	CASSKRVYRDTEAFF	TGTGCCAGCAGCAAGCGGGTTTATCGGGACACTGAAGCTTTCTTT
TRBV29-1	TRBJ1-1	many	12	.	CSVEKQAQRAFF	TGCAGCGTTGAAAAACAGGCCCAGAGAGCTTTCTTT
TRBV3-1	TRBJ2-4	many	16	.	CASSQDRSGAGNIQYF	TGTGCCAGCAGCCAAGATCGATCGGGGGCTGGAAACATTCAGTACTTC
TRBV4-2	TRBJ2-2	.	14	.	CASSQGPQTGELFF	TGTGCCAGCAGCCAAGGACCGCAAACCGGGGAGCTGTTTTTT
TRBV24-1	TRBJ2-1	many	16	TRBD2	CATSDPTSGPHNEQFF	TGTGCCACCAGTGACCCTACTAGCGGGCCCCACAATGAGCAGTTCTTC
TRBV28	TRBJ2-7	.	12	.	CASSFARYEQYF	TGTGCCAGCAGTTTTGCCAGGTACGAGCAGTACTTC
TRBV4-2	TRBJ2-5	many	15	.	CASSQEGRELETQYF	TGTGCCAGCAGCCAAGAGGGACGGGAGTTAGAGACCCAGTACTTC
TRBV29-1	TRBJ2-3	many	14	TRBD2	CSVYGRGAADTQYF	TGCAGCGTTTACGGGAGGGGGGCCGCAGATACGCAGTATTTT
TRBV7-2	TRBJ1-6	few	15	TRBD1	CASSYNRGRDSPLHF	TGTGCCAGCAGCTACAACAGGGGGCGGGATTCACCCCTCCACTTT
TRBV18	TRBJ1-6	many	14	.	CASSPISRDSPLHF	TGTGCCAGCTCACCTATATCCAGGGACTCACCCCTCCACTTT
TRBV18	TRBJ1-2	.	14	TRBD1	CASSPDRVGSGYTF	TGTGCCAGCTCCCCTGACAGGGTAGGCTCTGGCTACACCTTC
TRBV29-1	TRBJ1-1	few	15	.	CSFSPNAGGDTEAFF	TGCAGCTTCAGCCCTAACGCGGGGGGGGACACTGAAGCTTTCTTT
TRBV7-9	TRBJ1-1	many	15	.	CASSRPGAINTEAFF	TGTGCCAGCAGCCGCCCAGGAGCCATCAACACTGAAGCTTTCTTT
TRBV5-1	TRBJ2-1	.	16	TRBD2	CASSFTSGSSYNEQFF	TGCGCCAGCAGCTTTACTAGCGGGAGTTCCTACAATGAGCAGTTCTTC
TRBV19	TRBJ2-2	.	12	.	CASSMGPGELFF	TGTGCCAGTAGTATGGGTCCCGGGGAGCTGTTTTTT
TRBV7-8	TRBJ1-4	many	17	TRBD1	CASSPLDRGRTNEKLFF	TGTGCCAGCAGCCCTTTAGACAGGGGGCGAACTAATGAAAAACTGTTTTTT
TRBV7-8	TRBJ1-2	many	16	TRBD1	CASSLEIRDRIINYTF	TGTGCCAGCAGCTTAGAGATTAGGGACAGGATTATTAACTACACCTTC
TRBV12-3/TRBV12-4	TRBJ2-4	many	16	.	CASSLSASRAKNIQYF	TGTGCCAGCAGTTTATCGGCATCCCGAGCCAAAAACATTCAGTACTTC
TRBV6-6	TRBJ2-1	many	12	TRBD1	CASRAGTGGKFF	TGTGCCAGCAGAGCAGGGACAGGGGGCAAGTTCTTC
TRBV5-1	TRBJ1-1	.	13	.	CASSGLKNTEAFF	TGCGCCAGCAGCGGACTAAAGAACACTGAAGCTTTCTTT
TRBV12-3/TRBV12-4	TRBJ2-5	.	15	.	CASSFRGRAQETQYF	TGTGCCAGCAGTTTCAGGGGCCGCGCACAAGAGACCCAGTACTTC
TRBV5-1	TRBJ2-1	few	14	.	CASSPGGAINEQFF	TGCGCCAGCAGCCCTGGGGGGGCGATCAATGAGCAGTTCTTC
TRBV28	TRBJ2-5	many	14	.	CASSLAGDQETQYF	TGTGCCAGCAGTTTGGCAGGCGACCAAGAGACCCAGTACTTC
TRBV7-3	TRBJ2-1	many	15	TRBD2	CASSPAAGGYNEQFF	TGTGCCAGCAGCCCCGCGGCGGGGGGGTACAATGAGCAGTTCTTC
TRBV7-9	TRBJ1-5	many	16	.	CASSAVEGRLHQPQHF	TGTGCCAGCAGCGCCGTGGAAGGCAGATTACATCAGCCCCAGCATTTT
TRBV19	TRBJ1-2	few	14	TRBD1	CASRSGRGLYGYTF	TGTGCCAGTAGATCCGGCAGGGGGCTGTATGGCTACACCTTC